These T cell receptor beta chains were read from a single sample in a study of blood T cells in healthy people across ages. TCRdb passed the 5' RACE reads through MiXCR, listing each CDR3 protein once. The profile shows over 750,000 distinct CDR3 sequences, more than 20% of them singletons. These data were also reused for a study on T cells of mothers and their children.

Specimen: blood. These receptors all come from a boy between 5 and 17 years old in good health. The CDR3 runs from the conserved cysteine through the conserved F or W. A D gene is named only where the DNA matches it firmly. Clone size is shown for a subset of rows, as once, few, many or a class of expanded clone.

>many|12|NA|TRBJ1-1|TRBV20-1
CSASQGKTEAFF
TGCAGTGCTTCACAGGGTAAAACTGAAGCTTTCTTT
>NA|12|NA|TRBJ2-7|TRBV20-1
CSATGDTYEQYF
TGCAGTGCTACAGGGGACACCTACGAGCAGTACTTC
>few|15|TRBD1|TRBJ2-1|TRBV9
CASSVGQGAHNEQFF
TGTGCCAGCAGCGTAGGACAGGGGGCTCACAATGAGCAGTTCTTC
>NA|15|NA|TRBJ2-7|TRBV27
CASSLPGPGSYEQYF
TGTGCCAGCAGTTTACCGGGACCGGGCTCCTACGAGCAGTACTTC
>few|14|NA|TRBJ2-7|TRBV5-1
CASSRAQTDYEQYF
TGCGCCAGCAGTCGGGCCCAGACCGATTACGAGCAGTACTTC
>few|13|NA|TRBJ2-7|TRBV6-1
CASSEFGRYEQYF
TGTGCCAGCAGTGAATTTGGGAGGTACGAGCAGTACTTC
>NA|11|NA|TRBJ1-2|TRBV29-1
CSVGLNYGYTF
TGCAGCGTTGGCTTAAACTATGGCTACACCTTC
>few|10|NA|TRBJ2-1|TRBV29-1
CSVRGNEQFF
TGCAGCGTCCGCGGCAATGAGCAGTTCTTC
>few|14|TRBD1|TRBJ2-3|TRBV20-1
CSATRDRETDTQYF
TGCAGTGCTACCCGGGACAGGGAGACAGATACGCAGTATTTT
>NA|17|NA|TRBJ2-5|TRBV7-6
CASSSPTTGILQETQYF
TGTGCCAGCAGCTCACCAACAACAGGGATTCTTCAAGAGACCCAGTACTTC
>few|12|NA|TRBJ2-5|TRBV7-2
CASSLASGTQYF
TGTGCCAGCAGCCTAGCGTCAGGGACCCAGTACTTC
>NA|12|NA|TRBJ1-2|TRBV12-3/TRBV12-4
CASSLIGRGYTF
TGTGCCAGCAGTCTCATCGGCCGTGGCTACACCTTC
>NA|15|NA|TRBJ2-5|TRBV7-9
CASSRIGGDQETQYF
TGTGCCAGCAGCCGCATAGGGGGGGACCAAGAGACCCAGTACTTC
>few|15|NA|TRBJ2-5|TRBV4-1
CASSQDRQTQETQYF
TGCGCCAGCAGCCAAGATCGGCAGACCCAAGAGACCCAGTACTTC
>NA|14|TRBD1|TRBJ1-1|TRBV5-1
CANSKQGVETEAFF
TGCGCCAACAGCAAACAGGGGGTTGAGACTGAAGCTTTCTTT
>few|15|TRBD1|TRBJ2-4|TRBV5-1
CASSWGTGNRNIQYF
TGCGCCAGCAGCTGGGGGACAGGGAACAGAAACATTCAGTACTTC